This is a list of T cell receptor beta chains from one sample in a study of T cells in lung cancer brain metastases. Data came from immunoSEQ multiplex PCR; TCRdb stores just in-frame clones and leaves some out. The sample holds 4,000 to 5,000 clones, approximately 90% seen once. The sequencing sample was made of tumor tissue from the primary lung tumor. The source is a man aged 55 to 70 with non-small cell lung cancer. Each CDR3 is given with its conserved first and last residue. Each record gives: J gene, D gene, V gene, clone size, CDR3 protein, CDR3 DNA. D genes are given only for firm matches. Rows may omit the clone size; those that give it use once, few, many or a size class.

j_call: TRBJ1-4; d_call: TRBD1; v_call: TRBV30; clone_size: NA; cdr3_aa: CAWSKGQGIRKLFF; cdr3_nt: TGTGCCTGGAGTAAGGGACAGGGAATTCGAAAACTGTTTTTT
j_call: TRBJ1-6; d_call: NA; v_call: TRBV4-3; clone_size: NA; cdr3_aa: CASSQDGPMGARNSPLHF; cdr3_nt: TGCGCCAGCAGCCAAGATGGACCCATGGGGGCAAGGAATTCACCCCTCCACTTT
j_call: TRBJ2-3; d_call: TRBD1; v_call: TRBV9; clone_size: NA; cdr3_aa: CASSVSGQGAYRDTQYF; cdr3_nt: TGTGCCAGCAGCGTATCCGGACAGGGGGCGTATAGAGATACGCAGTATTTT
j_call: TRBJ2-7; d_call: NA; v_call: TRBV7-3; clone_size: NA; cdr3_aa: CASSPTGTEPYEQYF; cdr3_nt: TGTGCCAGCAGTCCCACCGGGACTGAACCCTACGAGCAGTACTTC
j_call: TRBJ1-4; d_call: NA; v_call: TRBV4-2; clone_size: NA; cdr3_aa: CASSQGELFF; cdr3_nt: TGTGCCAGCAGCCAAGGGGAACTGTTTTTT
j_call: TRBJ1-2; d_call: NA; v_call: TRBV27; clone_size: NA; cdr3_aa: CASSDSVRADYYGYTF; cdr3_nt: TGTGCCAGCAGTGACTCGGTGCGGGCGGACTACTATGGCTACACCTTC
j_call: TRBJ2-7; d_call: NA; v_call: TRBV20-1; clone_size: NA; cdr3_aa: CSARTLYEQYF; cdr3_nt: TGCAGTGCGCGGACCCTTTACGAGCAGTACTTC
j_call: TRBJ2-3; d_call: TRBD1; v_call: TRBV5-1; clone_size: NA; cdr3_aa: CASSFDRGDTDTQYF; cdr3_nt: TGCGCCAGCAGCTTCGACAGGGGAGACACAGATACGCAGTATTTT
j_call: TRBJ2-1; d_call: TRBD2; v_call: TRBV7-3; clone_size: NA; cdr3_aa: CASSFFGTSSYNEQFF; cdr3_nt: TGTGCCAGCAGCTTTTTCGGGACTAGTTCCTACAATGAGCAGTTCTTC
j_call: TRBJ2-1; d_call: NA; v_call: TRBV11-2; clone_size: NA; cdr3_aa: CASSFHLLQSYNEQFF; cdr3_nt: TGTGCCAGCAGCTTCCACTTGCTACAGTCCTACAATGAGCAGTTCTTC
j_call: TRBJ1-1; d_call: NA; v_call: TRBV30; clone_size: NA; cdr3_aa: CAAFSPTNTEAFF; cdr3_nt: TGTGCTGCTTTTTCGCCGACGAACACTGAAGCTTTCTTT
j_call: TRBJ1-1; d_call: NA; v_call: TRBV30; clone_size: NA; cdr3_aa: CAWSRGTGNTEAFF; cdr3_nt: TGTGCCTGGAGTCGAGGGACGGGCAACACTGAAGCTTTCTTT
j_call: TRBJ2-5; d_call: NA; v_call: TRBV15; clone_size: NA; cdr3_aa: CATSRGDGEETQYF; cdr3_nt: TGTGCCACCAGCAGAGGGGACGGGGAAGAGACCCAGTACTTC
j_call: TRBJ2-5; d_call: NA; v_call: TRBV18; clone_size: NA; cdr3_aa: CASSPPSQETQYF; cdr3_nt: TGTGCCAGCTCACCACCCTCCCAAGAGACCCAGTACTTC
j_call: TRBJ2-2; d_call: NA; v_call: TRBV6-5; clone_size: NA; cdr3_aa: CASRSDRNTGELFF; cdr3_nt: TGTGCCAGCAGAAGCGACAGGAACACCGGGGAGCTGTTTTTT
j_call: TRBJ2-7; d_call: NA; v_call: TRBV2; clone_size: NA; cdr3_aa: CASSGGGALNEQYF; cdr3_nt: TGTGCCAGCAGTGGGGGGGGCGCGCTAAACGAGCAGTACTTC
j_call: TRBJ2-1; d_call: NA; v_call: TRBV2; clone_size: NA; cdr3_aa: CASSLYGGYEQFF; cdr3_nt: TGTGCCAGCAGTCTCTATGGGGGCTATGAGCAGTTCTTC
j_call: TRBJ2-5; d_call: NA; v_call: TRBV19; clone_size: once; cdr3_aa: CASSPRSGKTQYF; cdr3_nt: TGTGCCAGTAGTCCCCGATCAGGGAAGACCCAGTACTTC
j_call: TRBJ2-1; d_call: NA; v_call: TRBV2; clone_size: once; cdr3_aa: CASSPSQTRYNEQFF; cdr3_nt: TGTGCCAGCAGTCCAAGCCAAACTCGCTACAATGAGCAGTTCTTC
j_call: TRBJ2-7; d_call: NA; v_call: TRBV10-3; clone_size: NA; cdr3_aa: CAMGSTESSYEQYF; cdr3_nt: TGTGCCATGGGTTCGACGGAGAGCTCCTACGAGCAGTACTTC
j_call: TRBJ2-3; d_call: NA; v_call: TRBV12-5; clone_size: NA; cdr3_aa: CASVPVGDTQYF; cdr3_nt: TGTGCTAGTGTTCCTGTGGGAGATACGCAGTATTTT
j_call: TRBJ2-1; d_call: NA; v_call: TRBV6-5; clone_size: NA; cdr3_aa: CASRVSFPGVNEQFF; cdr3_nt: TGTGCCAGCAGGGTTAGTTTCCCGGGAGTCAATGAGCAGTTCTTC
j_call: TRBJ1-1; d_call: TRBD1; v_call: TRBV19; clone_size: NA; cdr3_aa: CASSTRGTEAFF; cdr3_nt: TGTGCCAGTAGTACCAGGGGGACTGAAGCTTTCTTT
j_call: TRBJ2-3; d_call: NA; v_call: TRBV11-1; clone_size: NA; cdr3_aa: CVSRAYTDTQYF; cdr3_nt: TGTGTCAGCAGGGCATACACAGATACGCAGTATTTT
j_call: TRBJ2-1; d_call: TRBD2; v_call: TRBV18; clone_size: NA; cdr3_aa: CASSPKTSHEQFF; cdr3_nt: TGTGCCAGCTCACCAAAGACTAGCCATGAGCAGTTCTTC
j_call: TRBJ2-2; d_call: NA; v_call: TRBV5-1; clone_size: NA; cdr3_aa: CASSLDGGPGELFF; cdr3_nt: TGCGCCAGCAGCTTGGATGGGGGGCCCGGGGAGCTGTTTTTT
j_call: TRBJ1-3; d_call: NA; v_call: TRBV5-1; clone_size: NA; cdr3_aa: CASSLELPSSGNTIYF; cdr3_nt: TGCGCCAGCAGCTTGGAGTTGCCTAGCTCTGGAAACACCATATATTTT
j_call: TRBJ2-1; d_call: TRBD2; v_call: TRBV5-4; clone_size: NA; cdr3_aa: CASSQLAGGQGEQFF; cdr3_nt: TGTGCCAGCAGCCAACTAGCGGGGGGGCAGGGTGAGCAGTTCTTC
j_call: TRBJ2-1; d_call: TRBD2; v_call: TRBV4-2; clone_size: few; cdr3_aa: CASSQDSGGANEQFF; cdr3_nt: TGTGCCAGCAGCCAAGATAGCGGGGGGGCCAATGAGCAGTTCTTC
j_call: TRBJ2-3; d_call: NA; v_call: TRBV18; clone_size: NA; cdr3_aa: CASSPSLQTLTDTQYF; cdr3_nt: TGTGCCAGCTCACCCTCCTTACAGACCCTCACAGATACGCAGTATTTT
j_call: TRBJ1-2; d_call: NA; v_call: TRBV7-6; clone_size: NA; cdr3_aa: CASSLGTAYGYTF; cdr3_nt: TGTGCCAGCAGCTTAGGGACAGCTTATGGCTACACCTTC
j_call: TRBJ2-5; d_call: TRBD2; v_call: TRBV9; clone_size: NA; cdr3_aa: CASSVVPLASGRELGETQYF; cdr3_nt: TGTGCCAGCAGCGTAGTCCCCCTGGCGAGCGGGAGGGAGTTGGGGGAGACCCAGTACTTC
j_call: TRBJ2-7; d_call: NA; v_call: TRBV19; clone_size: NA; cdr3_aa: CASSVGSPWAYEQYF; cdr3_nt: TGTGCCAGTAGTGTCGGATCTCCGTGGGCCTACGAGCAGTACTTC
j_call: TRBJ1-5; d_call: NA; v_call: TRBV5-4; clone_size: NA; cdr3_aa: CASTIDPESQPQHF; cdr3_nt: TGTGCCAGCACCATTGACCCCGAGAGCCAGCCCCAGCATTTT
j_call: TRBJ1-1; d_call: TRBD1; v_call: TRBV9; clone_size: NA; cdr3_aa: CASSVGAGGRTEAFF; cdr3_nt: TGTGCCAGCAGCGTAGGGGCAGGGGGCCGGACTGAAGCTTTCTTT
j_call: TRBJ2-3; d_call: NA; v_call: TRBV6-5; clone_size: NA; cdr3_aa: CASRSPSTDTQYF; cdr3_nt: TGTGCCAGCAGGAGCCCGAGCACAGATACGCAGTATTTT
j_call: TRBJ1-1; d_call: NA; v_call: TRBV30; clone_size: NA; cdr3_aa: CAWSERNTEAFF; cdr3_nt: TGTGCCTGGAGTGAGCGTAACACTGAAGCTTTCTTT
j_call: TRBJ1-1; d_call: NA; v_call: TRBV5-4; clone_size: NA; cdr3_aa: CASSLDSGTNVAFF; cdr3_nt: TGTGCCAGCAGCTTGGATTCGGGGACTAACGTCGCTTTCTTT
j_call: TRBJ2-3; d_call: NA; v_call: TRBV5-4; clone_size: NA; cdr3_aa: CASSELVDQSTDTQYF; cdr3_nt: TGTGCCAGCAGCGAGCTTGTTGATCAGAGCACAGATACGCAGTATTTT
j_call: TRBJ2-2; d_call: NA; v_call: TRBV28; clone_size: NA; cdr3_aa: CASSLPTGELFF; cdr3_nt: TGTGCCAGCAGTCTGCCCACCGGGGAGCTGTTTTTT
j_call: TRBJ2-5; d_call: NA; v_call: TRBV11-2; clone_size: NA; cdr3_aa: CASSLGNRPEQETQYF; cdr3_nt: TGTGCCAGCAGCTTGGGTAACAGGCCCGAACAAGAGACCCAGTACTTC
j_call: TRBJ1-2; d_call: TRBD1; v_call: TRBV12-5; clone_size: NA; cdr3_aa: CVSGPENRDSDFNYGYTF; cdr3_nt: TGTGTTAGTGGTCCCGAAAACCGGGACAGCGATTTTAACTATGGCTACACCTTC
j_call: TRBJ2-5; d_call: TRBD2; v_call: TRBV10-3; clone_size: NA; cdr3_aa: CAIDLAGGEETQYF; cdr3_nt: TGTGCCATAGATCTAGCGGGGGGGGAAGAGACCCAGTACTTC
j_call: TRBJ2-7; d_call: TRBD2; v_call: TRBV7-2; clone_size: NA; cdr3_aa: CASSRQAGGEQYF; cdr3_nt: TGTGCCAGCAGCCGACAGGCGGGGGGTGAGCAGTACTTC
j_call: TRBJ2-7; d_call: NA; v_call: TRBV12-5; clone_size: NA; cdr3_aa: CASGLVRAEPSYEQYF; cdr3_nt: TGTGCTAGTGGTTTGGTACGGGCGGAACCCTCCTACGAGCAGTACTTC
j_call: TRBJ2-1; d_call: NA; v_call: TRBV21-1; clone_size: NA; cdr3_aa: CASSIGEGTHNEQFF; cdr3_nt: TGTGCCAGCAGCATAGGGGAGGGCACACACAATGAGCAGTTCTTC
j_call: TRBJ2-3; d_call: NA; v_call: TRBV19; clone_size: NA; cdr3_aa: CASSLRDYTDTQYF; cdr3_nt: TGTGCCAGTAGTCTCAGGGATTACACAGATACGCAGTATTTT